This TCR beta chain was identified in a study of shared clonotypes between healthy human individuals. Input per replicate PCR of unsorted PBMC was approximately 300 ng DNA, corresponding to 25,000 to 30,000 T cell genomes. Some clones are missing from TCRdb's copy, which holds only in-frame ones; the method was immunoSEQ multiplex PCR. Of some 500,000 clones in the sample, 79% are singletons; the top ten hold approximately 12%. Concerning this clone: Its antigen is undetermined.

Overall study results and limits: Donors were few, which limited the genetic and exposure-history diversity represented.

The TCR sequence derives from a middle-aged woman in good health. Some clones in this sample may be carry-over from other donors' samples. The source material was PBMCs.

The CDR3 nucleotides read TGTGCCATCAGTGAGTCGAGGGTTACTAGCGGGAGACTAAGGAATGAGCAGTTCTTC. Residues: CAISESRVTSGRLRNEQFF. The rearrangement links TRBV10-3 to TRBJ2-1, with 11 bases that match TRBD2. The CDR3 covers 19 residues. Germline loops: CDR1 ENHRY, CDR2 SYGVKD. The junction had 14 bases not matched to a gene; V was cut back by 0 bases and J by 7 bases.